The next 20 T cell receptor beta chains were all read from a single sample in a study of graft-versus-host responses after intestinal transplantation. These receptors have no identified antigens. Produced via immunoSEQ multiplex PCR; TCRdb's table is partial and in-frame only. The sample holds fewer than 90,000 clones, about 95% seen once. The sample was unstimulated CD4+ T cells sorted from spleen or lymph node cells, taken before transplant. Every receptor here comes from a human donor who was the organ donor for an intestinal transplant.

This sequence joins TRBV6-1 and TRBJ1-1; 9 bases agree with TRBD1. J was trimmed by 0 bases and V by 4 bases; bases with no gene match: 9. There are 17 residues in the CDR3. Germline lookup yields CDR1 MNHNS and CDR2 SASEGT. CDR3 nucleotide sequence: TGTGCCAGCAGTGTATTGTCCTGGACAGGGGTGAACACTGAAGCTTTCTTT. This codes for CASSVLSWTGVNTEAFF.

The chain employs TRBV7-9 and TRBJ1-4, with 7 bases that match TRBD1. J was trimmed by 0 bases and V by 5 bases; bases with no gene match: 12. The CDR3 is 18 amino acids. Germline V lookup: CDR1 SEHNR, CDR2 FQNEAQ (reference sequence). CDR3 in amino acids: CASSRRRGLIATNEKLFF. The CDR3 nucleotides are TGTGCCAGCAGCCGCCGAAGGGGGCTCATTGCAACTAATGAAAAACTGTTTTTT.

The chain uses TRBV11-3 and TRBJ2-5, with no clear D. Germline V gene sequence: CDR1 SGHNT, CDR2 YENEEA. The CDR3 runs to 15 residues. Trimming removed 5 bases from V and 5 bases from J, with 18 bases in between. Here the CDR3 reads CASSLHWRRPETQYF. Written as DNA, the CDR3 is TGTGCCAGCAGCCTCCACTGGCGGCGGCCGGAGACCCAGTACTTC.

J is TRBJ2-7 and V is TRBV28, with D maybe TRBD1 (5 bases). The germline V gene has CDR1 MDHEN and CDR2 SYDVKM. Trimming shortened V by 5 bases and J by 5 bases, and 13 bases separated the two germline ends. The CDR3 loop spans 13 amino acids. Here the CDR3 DNA reads TGTGCCAGCAGTCCTCCAGGGCCGCACGAGCAGTACTTC. Its translation is CASSPPGPHEQYF.

The chain carries TRBV28 and TRBJ1-5; maybe TRBD1 (5 bases). V lost 5 bases to trimming and J lost 5 bases, with 16 bases between them. CDR3 length: 15 amino acids. Germline V gene data show CDR1 as MDHEN and CDR2 as SYDVKM. CDR3 in amino acids: CASSIQGAGDQPQHF. The CDR3 region has the DNA TGTGCCAGCAGTATCCAGGGAGCGGGGGATCAGCCCCAGCATTTT.

V gene TRBV19 combines with J gene TRBJ2-7; the D gene is possibly TRBD2 (6 bases). This CDR3 has 14 amino acids. From germline, CDR1 is LNHDA and CDR2 SQIVND (reference sequence). Between the trimmed V and J ends, which lost 3 bases and 6 bases, there was a span of 15 bases. The CDR3 region is CASSINGGRVEQYF. The CDR3 nucleotides read TGTGCCAGTAGTATTAACGGGGGTCGGGTCGAGCAGTACTTC.

The chain is built from TRBV5-1 and TRBJ1-1; perhaps TRBD1 as D (6 bases). The CDR3 consists of 16 residues. V lost 4 bases and J 1 base, leaving 17 bases between the germline ends. The V gene's germline CDR1 is SGHRS and CDR2 YFSETQ. The CDR3 nucleotides read TGCGCCAGCAGCCACGGACAGACAACTGCGAACACTGAAGCTTTCTTT. Amino acids: CASSHGQTTANTEAFF.

CDR3 in amino acids: CASSQEIALQETQYF. CDR3 in DNA: TGTGCCAGCAGCCAAGAGATAGCGCTACAAGAGACCCAGTACTTC. This chain uses TRBV14 with TRBJ2-5, with D possibly TRBD2 on 5 matching bases. CDR3 size: 15 residues. Trimming removed 0 bases from V and 2 bases from J, with 10 bases in between. Per the germline V gene, CDR1 is SGHDN and CDR2 is FVKESK.

The rearrangement links TRBV5-5 to TRBJ1-5; 9 bases line up with TRBD1. Germline V gene lookup returns CDR1 SGHKS and CDR2 YYEKEE (reference sequence). The CDR3 loop spans 16 amino acids. The trim removed 0 bases at V and 1 base at J, leaving 2 bases unmatched. CDR3 residues: CASSLGQGGSNQPQHF. In DNA form, the CDR3 reads TGTGCCAGCAGCTTGGGACAGGGGGGAAGCAATCAGCCCCAGCATTTT. The full variable domain, in which reference TRBV5-5 and TRBJ1-5 provide the parts outside the CDR3, is DAGVTQSPTHLIKTRGQQVTLRCSPISGHKSVSWYQQVLGQGPQFIFQYYEKEERGRGNFPDRFSARQFPNYSSELNVNALLLGDSALYLCASSLGQGGSNQPQHFGDGTRLSIL.

The V gene is TRBV7-2, the J gene TRBJ1-6; 10 positions match TRBD1. The CDR3 totals 16 residues. The ends lost 0 bases at V and 4 bases at J; junction bases unmatched: 0. Looked up from germline, CDR1 is SGHTA and CDR2 is FQGNSA. CDR3 nucleotide sequence: TGTGCCAGCAGCTTAGCGGGACAGGGGTATAATTCACCCCTCCACTTT. Protein sequence: CASSLAGQGYNSPLHF.

The gene calls are TRBV10-3 and TRBJ2-3, with D tentatively TRBD2 (7 bases). The V end lost 2 bases, the J end lost 4 bases, and 19 bases lay between the germline ends. The CDR3 consists of 17 residues. Looked up from germline, CDR1 is ENHRY and CDR2 is SYGVKD. The CDR3 loop reads CAISERGQVGGPDTQYF. CDR3 nucleotides: TGTGCCATCAGTGAGAGGGGCCAGGTGGGGGGGCCAGATACGCAGTATTTT.

This chain connects TRBV6-6 to TRBJ1-5; the D is unclear. CDR1 MNHNY and CDR2 SVGAGI come from the germline V gene (reference sequence). The CDR3 spans 13 residues. The V end lost 0 bases, the J end lost 4 bases, and 4 bases lay between the germline ends. The CDR3 here is CASSYSVNQPQHF. DNA for the CDR3: TGTGCCAGCAGTTACTCCGTTAATCAGCCCCAGCATTTT.

This clone was observed once. This chain joins TRBV6-1 and TRBJ1-2; 10 bases align to TRBD1. Germline CDR1 and CDR2: MNHNS and SASEGT. The CDR3 is 17 amino acids. The V segment lost 4 bases and the J segment 1 base; nucleotides outside the gene matches: 9. CDR3 sequence (DNA): TGTGCCAGCAGTGCTTCCGACAGGGGGCGAGGTAACTATGGCTACACCTTC. Its translation: CASSASDRGRGNYGYTF.

The chain is built from TRBV2 and TRBJ2-7; D may be TRBD1 (5 bases). CDR1 is SNHLY, CDR2 FYNNEI, per germline. Trimming took 2 bases from V and 3 from J, leaving 11 bases between them. The CDR3 sequence is 14 residues long. The CDR3 nucleotides are TGTGCCAGCAGTGAACAGGGCTCTTTCTACGAGCAGTACTTC. Its translation is CASSEQGSFYEQYF.

The chain is built from TRBV19 and TRBJ1-2, with a possible D match to TRBD1 (5 bases). The CDR3 runs to 13 residues. V was cut by 5 bases and J by 8 bases, with 15 bases left in between. Per germline, CDR1 LNHDA and CDR2 SQIVND (reference sequence). The CDR3 sequence is CASSASGLRGYTF. DNA of the CDR3: TGTGCCAGTAGTGCCTCAGGGTTACGCGGCTACACCTTC.

The CDR3 region has the DNA TGTGCCAGCAGTTCGATTAACACTGAAGCTTTCTTT. Encoded protein: CASSSINTEAFF. The rearrangement links TRBV27 to TRBJ1-1, with no clear D. Trimming left V 4 bases short and J 2 bases short, with 5 bases between. CDR3 length: 12 amino acids. Germline values: CDR1 MNHEY, CDR2 SMNVEV (reference sequence).

V and J are TRBV2 and TRBJ1-5, with D tentatively TRBD1 (5 bases). Germline CDR1 SNHLY, CDR2 FYNNEI. CDR3 length: 16 amino acids. V was trimmed by 7 bases and J by 1 base, leaving 17 bases between them. CDR3 sequence (DNA): TGTGCCAGCAAGGCGGCCCCAGGGCTCAGCAATCAGCCCCAGCATTTT. Translation: CASKAAPGLSNQPQHF.

This clone occurred once. The gene calls are TRBV30 and TRBJ1-1, with D unresolved. The germline gives CDR1 GTSNPN, CDR2 SVGIG (reference sequence). The CDR3 has 13 amino acids. V was clipped by 3 bases and J by 2 bases, with 10 bases between them. The CDR3 loop is CAWRKQRNTEAFF. The CDR3 coding sequence is TGTGCCTGGAGGAAACAGAGAAACACTGAAGCTTTCTTT.

The chain joins TRBV19 to TRBJ2-2, with 11 bases matching TRBD2. Germline CDR1 LNHDA, CDR2 SQIVND (reference sequence). This CDR3 has 16 residues. The J segment lost 5 bases and the V segment lost 4 bases, leaving 6 bases of the junction unmatched. The CDR3 coding sequence is TGTGCCAGTAGTAGTGGGGCTAGCGGGGGGACCGGGGAGCTGTTTTTT. Residues: CASSSGASGGTGELFF.

The chain employs TRBV7-3 and TRBJ2-5; D is tentatively TRBD1 or TRBD2 (6 bases each). This CDR3 is built from 15 residues. V was shortened by 5 bases and J by 2 bases, with 15 bases between the two germline ends. Germline CDR1 and CDR2: SGHTA and FQGTGA. The CDR3 is CASSRLGGPQETQYF. The CDR3 nucleotides read TGTGCCAGCAGCCGCCTTGGGGGGCCACAAGAGACCCAGTACTTC.